Listed here are 16 T cell receptor beta chains from one sample, sequenced in a study of spatial heterogeneity in lung cancer (dated by TCRdb to between 2018 and 2021). The method was 5' RACE. TCRdb names NextSeq 500 as the instrument used. TCRdb passed the public sequencing reads through fastp at Q25 and MiXCR, retaining productive beta sequences. Each CDR3 protein gets just one entry, which takes the most common genes and DNA from the rows behind it. This sample has more than 75,000 distinct CDR3 sequences in its table, and just under 20% of those were observed once. The ten largest clones represent roughly 22% of the sample. This specimen's time point label, per the study, means: blood at routine non-recurrence follow-up after resection. The source material was PBMCs, sampled at follow-up. These receptors originate from a male donor with early-stage non-small cell lung cancer.

This clonotype was picked up a small number of times. The CDR3 reads CASSFEQTNSPLHF. CDR3 nucleotides: TGTGCCAGCTCATTTGAACAGACTAATTCACCCCTCCACTTT. This sequence joins TRBV18 and TRBJ1-6; D is ambiguous. The CDR3 is 14 residues long. Trimming cost V 5 bases and J 6 bases, with 11 bases left between them. Germline V lookup: CDR1 KGHSH, CDR2 LQKENI.

This clonotype was observed many times. The chain uses TRBV9 and TRBJ2-1; D remains ambiguous. This CDR3 is built from 14 residues. Germline CDR1 reads SGDLS; CDR2 reads YYNGEE. Trimming removed 0 bases from V and 7 bases from J, with 11 bases in between. The CDR3 DNA sequence: TGTGCCAGCAGCGTAGCAGTTAGTCGGAATGAGCAGTTCTTC. It yields the protein CASSVAVSRNEQFF.

To note about this clonotype: One base away lies a much larger clone, so this may be a sequencing read error. The chain employs TRBV19 and TRBJ1-2; unclear D gene. The CDR3 runs to 14 residues. Germline CDR1 LNHDA, CDR2 SQIVND (reference sequence). DNA of the CDR3: TGTGCCAGTAGTATTGGAACAAGAAACTATAGCTACACCTTC. This codes for CASSIGTRNYSYTF. Full variable domain (remainder filled in from reference TRBV19 and TRBJ1-2): DGGITQSPKYLFRKEGQNVTLSCEQNLNHDAMYWYRQDPGQGLRLIYYSQIVNDFQKGDIAEGYSVSREKKESFPLTVTSAQKNPTAFYLCASSIGTRNYSYTFGSGTRLTVV.

This rearrangement joins TRBV11-2 to TRBJ1-6; D gene ambiguous. CDR1 and CDR2 from the germline V gene are SGHAT and FQNNGV. Between the trimmed V and J ends, which lost 0 bases and 4 bases, there was a span of 13 bases. The CDR3 runs to 17 residues. This chain's CDR3 is CASSLDRGPFYNSPLHF. The CDR3 bases are TGTGCCAGCAGCTTAGACCGTGGGCCCTTTTATAATTCACCCCTCCACTTT.

This clonotype has more than one count but fewer than ten. The chain recombines TRBV27 with TRBJ2-5; perhaps TRBD2 as D (6 bases). The CDR3 sequence is 14 residues long. CDR1 MNHEY and CDR2 SMNVEV come from the germline V gene (reference sequence). Trimming removed 3 bases at V and 9 bases at J, with 17 bases between. In DNA form, the CDR3 reads TGTGCCAGCAGTTTTTTGGGTCCGGGGGACTCCCAGTACTTC. The encoded protein is CASSFLGPGDSQYF.

This clonotype was picked up a small number of times. The genes are TRBV7-2 and TRBJ1-2; D perhaps matches TRBD1 (6 bases). The CDR3 extends over 15 amino acids. Trimming left V 3 bases short and J 0 bases short, with 11 bases between. The germline CDR1 and CDR2 sequences are SGHTA and FQGNSA. CDR3 loop: CASSLTRGTNYGYTF. Written as DNA, the CDR3 is TGTGCCAGCAGCTTGACCAGGGGAACTAACTATGGCTACACCTTC.

This clonotype came up a few times. The CDR3 loop is CASSSPSDEQFF. In nucleotides, the CDR3 is TGTGCCAGCAGCTCTCCTAGTGATGAGCAGTTCTTC. The chain is built from TRBV11-2 and TRBJ2-1; D is unclear. Germline-derived CDR1 and CDR2 are SGHAT and FQNNGV. Trimming took 4 bases from V and 8 from J, leaving 9 bases between them. CDR3 length equals 12 residues.

This clonotype was detected many times. V usage is TRBV18 and J usage is TRBJ2-2; possibly TRBD1 for D (6 bases). Trimming removed 3 bases from V and 2 bases from J, with 13 bases in between. Germline V gene lookup returns CDR1 KGHSH and CDR2 LQKENI. The CDR3 has 16 residues. The CDR3 loop is CASSPFGQTNTGELFF. In nucleotides, the CDR3 is TGTGCCAGCTCACCCTTCGGACAGACCAACACCGGGGAGCTGTTTTTT.

In this sample, this clonotype turned up a few times. The CDR3 coding sequence is TGTGCCAGCGGGGGACCGTATAACACCGGGGAGCTGTTTTTT. Translating it yields CASGGPYNTGELFF. V is TRBV9 and J is TRBJ2-2; possibly TRBD1 or TRBD2 for D (5 bases each). The V end was cut by 7 bases, the J end by 2 bases, with 12 bases between. The germline V gene encodes CDR1 SGDLS and CDR2 YYNGEE. CDR3 length equals 14 residues.

The chain combines TRBV2 with TRBJ2-3; no clear D gene. This CDR3 is 12 amino acids long. Trimming removed 6 bases at V and 2 bases at J, with 6 bases between. Per the germline V gene, CDR1 is SNHLY and CDR2 is FYNNEI. The CDR3 is CASRKITDTQYF. CDR3 bases: TGTGCCAGCAGGAAAATCACAGATACGCAGTATTTT.

The chain links TRBV6-2 or TRBV6-3 to TRBJ2-1; D is unclear. The V end was cut by 2 bases, the J end by 4 bases, with 6 bases between. The CDR3 is made up of 13 amino acids. Germline CDR1 MNHEY, CDR2 SVGEGT. In DNA, the CDR3 is TGTGCCAGCAGTTACGCCCCTTACAATGAGCAGTTCTTC. Translated: CASSYAPYNEQFF.

The V and J genes are TRBV12-3 or TRBV12-4 and TRBJ2-1, with no clear D. The V end was cut by 6 bases, the J end by 5 bases, with 5 bases between. There are 11 residues in the CDR3. CDR3 in DNA: TGTGCCAGCAGGCAGAACAATGAGCAGTTCTTC. Encoded protein: CASRQNNEQFF.

This clonotype was picked up many times. The chain links TRBV6-6 to TRBJ1-5; 8 positions match TRBD1. Looked up from germline, CDR1 is MNHNY and CDR2 is SVGAGI (reference sequence). V was clipped by 5 bases and J by 1 base; unmatched bases: 10. The CDR3 spans 17 residues. The DNA of the CDR3 is TGTGCCAGCAGTAAGACAGGGGATTGGGAGAGCAATCAGCCCCAGCATTTT. Translation gives CASSKTGDWESNQPQHF.

In this sample, this clonotype turned up a few times. The rearrangement uses TRBV12-5 and TRBJ2-5, with 8 bases lining up with TRBD1. CDR1 is LGHNT and CDR2 is FRNRAP in the germline V gene. CDR3 length: 16 residues. Germline trimming cut 1 base from V and 5 bases from J; bases unmatched to any gene: 9. CDR3 loop: CASGLGSTGDGETQYF. The CDR3 nucleotides are TGTGCTAGTGGTTTGGGCTCGACAGGGGATGGGGAGACCCAGTACTTC. Complete variable domain (other parts from reference TRBV12-5 and TRBJ2-5): DARVTQTPRHKVTEMGQEVTMRCQPILGHNTVFWYRQTMMQGLELLAYFRNRAPLDDSGMPKDRFSAEMPDATLATLKIQPSEPRDSAVYFCASGLGSTGDGETQYFGPGTRLLVL.

The V and J genes are TRBV12-3 or TRBV12-4 and TRBJ2-5; the match to TRBD1 covers 7 bases. The CDR3 loop spans 14 amino acids. The V and J ends lost 5 bases and 2 bases, in that order; junction bases with no gene match: 5. For the CDR3, the DNA is TGTGCCAGCAGTCCCCGGGACAGTCAAGAGACCCAGTACTTC. Its translation: CASSPRDSQETQYF.

The chain is built from TRBV7-2 and TRBJ2-7; D is possibly TRBD2 (5 bases). The CDR3 is 12 amino acids. Trimming cost V 5 bases and J 6 bases, with 11 bases left between them. CDR1 is SGHTA, CDR2 FQGNSA, per germline. CDR3 loop: CASSPGVGEQYF. The CDR3 DNA sequence: TGTGCCAGCAGCCCCGGGGTAGGCGAGCAGTACTTC.